The 15 T cell receptor beta chains listed next were all sequenced from one sample in a study of CD8+ T cells in alopecia areata. As for treatment: oral pan-JAK inhibitor, 5-10 mg twice daily. cDNA prepared by RNA extraction and subsequent reverse transcription served as the template for sequencing. Clones were sequenced by immunoSEQ multiplex PCR, and TCRdb holds only the in-frame ones, with some missing. This sample carries roughly 200,000 clones, about 40% of them seen once, and the ten largest clones take around 3%. The sequences come from CD4+ T cells sorted from blood, collected around week 36, from a patient treated with tofacitinib. Receptors originate from a human donor with alopecia areata.

This chain links TRBV2 with TRBJ1-4, with D possibly being TRBD1 (6 bases). The germline V gene encodes CDR1 SNHLY and CDR2 FYNNEI. The CDR3 runs to 13 residues. Trimming removed 6 bases at V and 6 bases at J, with 11 bases between. CDR3 protein: CASSLPGDEKLFF. CDR3 sequence (DNA): TGTGCCAGCAGCCTACCAGGGGATGAAAAACTGTTTTTT.

The chain links TRBV9 to TRBJ2-1, with TRBD2 identical over 7 bases. Trimming took 4 bases from V and 4 from J; bases not matched to a gene: 14. Germline V lookup: CDR1 SGDLS, CDR2 YYNGEE. The CDR3 is made up of 17 amino acids. The CDR3 spells CASSPQSSSGGYNEQFF. In DNA form, the CDR3 reads TGTGCCAGCAGCCCCCAATCGTCTAGCGGAGGATACAATGAGCAGTTCTTC.

The CDR3 DNA reads as TGTGCCAGCAGCCCCCAGGGGGCAGGGACTGAAGCTTTCTTT. It encodes CASSPQGAGTEAFF. The rearrangement joins TRBV7-2 to TRBJ1-1; 8 bases align to TRBD1. CDR1 SGHTA and CDR2 FQGNSA come from the germline V gene. The V and J ends lost 5 bases and 5 bases, in that order; junction bases with no gene match: 7. The length of the CDR3 is 14 residues.

Only one count was recorded for this clone. This rearrangement joins TRBV18 to TRBJ1-1; 7 nucleotides agree with TRBD1. CDR3 length: 16 amino acids. Germline CDR1 KGHSH, CDR2 LQKENI. The V gene end was trimmed by 2 bases and the J gene end by 1 base; junction bases not matched to a gene: 7. The CDR3 nucleotides read TGTGCCAGCTCACCATTCCAGGCAGGGGGGAACACTGAAGCTTTCTTT. The encoded protein is CASSPFQAGGNTEAFF.

This clone showed up just a few times. The chain links TRBV29-1 to TRBJ2-1, with D perhaps assigned TRBD1 or TRBD2 (6 bases each). This CDR3 region has 11 residues. V lost 8 bases and J 10 bases, leaving 15 bases between the germline ends. CDR1 is SQVTM, CDR2 ANQGSEA, per germline. The CDR3 nucleotides are TGCAGCTCCAAGGAAGGGGGGGAGCAGTTCTTC. Translated: CSSKEGGEQFF.

This clone appeared a few times. The chain employs TRBV19 and TRBJ2-6, with unresolved D. CDR1 LNHDA and CDR2 SQIVND come from the germline V gene (reference sequence). V was trimmed by 5 bases and J by 1 base, leaving 6 bases between them. The CDR3 covers 14 residues. The CDR3 region is CASSLLSGANVLTF. The DNA of the CDR3 is TGTGCCAGTAGTCTACTTTCTGGGGCCAACGTCCTGACTTTC.

This clone has just a few counts. The V call is TRBV30, the J call TRBJ2-7; D is uncertain. The germline V gene has CDR1 GTSNPN and CDR2 SVGIG (reference sequence). The CDR3 runs 16 residues. The V and J ends lost 4 bases and 3 bases respectively, with 22 bases between them. In DNA, the CDR3 is TGTGCCTGGACCGCAAACCCGAGGAGAGGAAACTACGAGCAGTACTTC. Its protein product is CAWTANPRRGNYEQYF.

This clone has a handful of counts. V gene TRBV2 combines with J gene TRBJ2-3, with 10 positions matching TRBD2. Germline V gene data show CDR1 as SNHLY and CDR2 as FYNNEI. Trimming at V came to 8 bases and at J to 5 bases, leaving 16 bases not matched to a gene. The CDR3 is 17 residues long. CDR3 in DNA: TGTGCCAGCTTCCGTCGTCTAGCGGGGGCCTCTAAAGATACGCAGTATTTT. Residues: CASFRRLAGASKDTQYF.

The chain combines TRBV30 with TRBJ1-4; weak D call: TRBD1 (5 bases). Trimming cost V 3 bases and J 7 bases, with 12 bases left between them. Germline V gene lookup returns CDR1 GTSNPN and CDR2 SVGIG (reference sequence). This CDR3 has 13 amino acids. In DNA form, the CDR3 reads TGTGCCTGGAGCGCCGGACAATCTGAAAAACTGTTTTTT. This translates into CAWSAGQSEKLFF.

Remarks on this clone: Other DNA sequences in the same sample also yield this CDR3. The chain couples TRBV2 to TRBJ2-3; a possible D gene is TRBD2 (6 bases). V was pared by 2 bases and J by 2 bases, with 11 bases between. The CDR3 spans 15 residues. The germline CDR1 and CDR2 sequences are SNHLY and FYNNEI. CDR3 in amino acids: CASSELGGSTDTQYF. CDR3 nucleotides: TGTGCCAGCAGTGAATTGGGGGGATCCACAGATACGCAGTATTTT. The variable domain in full, completed from reference TRBV2 and TRBJ2-3, reads EPEVTQTPSHQVTQMGQEVILRCVPISNHLYFYWYRQILGQKVEFLVSFYNNEISEKSEIFDDQFSVERPDGSNFTLKIRSTKLEDSAMYFCASSELGGSTDTQYFGPGTRLTVL.

This clone was seen more than once but under ten times. CDR3 DNA: TGTGCCAGCAGTTTTGGCCCACAAGAGACCCAGTACTTC. Translation gives CASSFGPQETQYF. This chain uses TRBV5-6 with TRBJ2-5; D gene unclear. In germline, CDR1 is SGHDT, CDR2 YYEEEE. The CDR3 runs to 13 residues. V was trimmed by 5 bases and J by 2 bases, leaving 10 bases between them.

The chain links TRBV25-1 to TRBJ1-5; D is ambiguous. Trimming took off 4 bases at V and 7 bases at J, with 8 bases between the two ends. CDR1 is MGHDK, CDR2 SYGVNS, per germline. There are 12 residues in the CDR3. The CDR3, as DNA: TGTGCCAGCAGTGGGAACGAACAGCCCCAGCATTTT. Protein product: CASSGNEQPQHF.

The V call is TRBV5-1, the J call TRBJ2-3; TRBD2 is a possible D gene (5 bases). The CDR3 totals 15 residues. Trimming took off 0 bases at V and 4 bases at J, with 12 bases between the two ends. Germline values: CDR1 SGHRS, CDR2 YFSETQ. The CDR3 protein is CASSLVPEVADTQYF. The CDR3 nucleotides read TGCGCCAGCAGCTTGGTCCCGGAGGTAGCAGATACGCAGTATTTT.

This clone came up a few times. The chain carries TRBV27 and TRBJ2-3, with 9 nucleotides matching TRBD1. After removal of 6 bases from V and 6 bases from J, the junction contained 16 bases not matched to a gene. The V gene's germline CDR1 is MNHEY and CDR2 SMNVEV (reference sequence). The CDR3 contains 17 residues. The CDR3 region is CASRTSGTGRERDTQYF. CDR3 in DNA: TGTGCCAGCAGGACCTCCGGGACAGGGCGCGAGCGGGATACGCAGTATTTT.

The table lists this clone with a few counts. The chain combines TRBV5-4 with TRBJ2-3; maybe TRBD2 (6 bases). CDR3 length: 15 residues. Looked up from germline, CDR1 is SGHNT and CDR2 is YYREEE (reference sequence). The V gene lost 4 bases and the J gene lost 6 bases, with 18 bases spanning the gap. CDR3 sequence reads: CASSEVAATSDTQYF. The DNA for the CDR3 is TGTGCCAGCAGCGAAGTAGCGGCCACCTCGGATACGCAGTATTTT. Full variable domain (missing parts from reference TRBV5-4 and TRBJ2-3): ETGVTQSPTHLIKTRGQQVTLRCSSQSGHNTVSWYQQALGQGPQFIFQYYREEENGRGNFPPRFSGLQFPNYSSELNVNALELDDSALYLCASSEVAATSDTQYFGPGTRLTVL.